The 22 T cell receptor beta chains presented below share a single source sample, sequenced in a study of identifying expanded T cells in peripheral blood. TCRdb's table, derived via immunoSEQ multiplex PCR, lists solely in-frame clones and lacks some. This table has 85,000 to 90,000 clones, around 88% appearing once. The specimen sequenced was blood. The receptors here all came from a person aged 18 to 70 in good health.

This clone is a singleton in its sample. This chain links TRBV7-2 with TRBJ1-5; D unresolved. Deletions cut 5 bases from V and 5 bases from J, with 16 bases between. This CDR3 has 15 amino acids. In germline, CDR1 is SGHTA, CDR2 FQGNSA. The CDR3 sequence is CASSPDWTSYQPQHF. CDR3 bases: TGTGCCAGCAGCCCTGACTGGACGAGCTATCAGCCCCAGCATTTT. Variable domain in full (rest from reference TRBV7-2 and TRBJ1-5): GAGVSQSPSNKVTEKGKDVELRCDPISGHTALYWYRQSLGQGLEFLIYFQGNSAPDKSGLPSDRFSAERTGGSVSTLTIQRTQQEDSAVYLCASSPDWTSYQPQHFGDGTRLSIL.

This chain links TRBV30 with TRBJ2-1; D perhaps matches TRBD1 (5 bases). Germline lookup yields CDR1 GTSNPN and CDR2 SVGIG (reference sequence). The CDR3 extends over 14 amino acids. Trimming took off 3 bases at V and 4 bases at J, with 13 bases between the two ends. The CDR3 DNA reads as TGTGCCTGGAGGCAGGGTAGTTCGTACAATGAGCAGTTCTTC. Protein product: CAWRQGSSYNEQFF.

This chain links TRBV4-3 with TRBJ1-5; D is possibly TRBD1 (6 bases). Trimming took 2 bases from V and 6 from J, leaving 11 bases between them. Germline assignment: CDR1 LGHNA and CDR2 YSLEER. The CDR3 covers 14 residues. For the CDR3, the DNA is TGCGCCAGCAGCCAAACAGGGTCGACTCAGCCCCAGCATTTT. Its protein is CASSQTGSTQPQHF.

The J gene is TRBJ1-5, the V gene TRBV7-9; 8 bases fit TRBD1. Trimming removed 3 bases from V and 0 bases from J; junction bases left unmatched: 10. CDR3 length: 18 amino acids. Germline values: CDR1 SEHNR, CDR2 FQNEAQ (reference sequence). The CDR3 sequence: CASSLARGLFDSNQPQHF. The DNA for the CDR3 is TGTGCCAGCAGCTTGGCCAGGGGGCTTTTCGATAGCAATCAGCCCCAGCATTTT.

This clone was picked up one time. CDR3 region: CASSFNPSGYEQYF. CDR3 nucleotide sequence: TGTGCCAGCAGTTTCAATCCGTCAGGATACGAGCAGTACTTC. The J gene is TRBJ2-7, the V gene TRBV6-5; D remains ambiguous. Germline lookup yields CDR1 MNHEY and CDR2 SVGAGI. This CDR3 spans 14 amino acids. Trimming removed 4 bases at V and 4 bases at J, with 14 bases between.

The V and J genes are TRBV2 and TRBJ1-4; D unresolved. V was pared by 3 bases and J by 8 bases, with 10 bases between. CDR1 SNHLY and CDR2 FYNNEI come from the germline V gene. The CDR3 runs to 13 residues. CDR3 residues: CASSEDVTEKLFF. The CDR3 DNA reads TGTGCCAGCAGTGAGGACGTGACCGAAAAACTGTTTTTT.

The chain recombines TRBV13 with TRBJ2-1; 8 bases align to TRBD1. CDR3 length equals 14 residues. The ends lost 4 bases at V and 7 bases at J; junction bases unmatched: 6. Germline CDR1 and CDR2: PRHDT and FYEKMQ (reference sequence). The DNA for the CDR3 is TGTGCCAGCAGCTCCAACAGGGGGAGGAATGAGCAGTTCTTC. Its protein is CASSSNRGRNEQFF.

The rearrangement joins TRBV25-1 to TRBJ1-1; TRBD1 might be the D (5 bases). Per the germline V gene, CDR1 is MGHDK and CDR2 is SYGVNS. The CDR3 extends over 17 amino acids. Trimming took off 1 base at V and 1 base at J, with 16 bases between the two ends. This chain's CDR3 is CASSELSGQFSNTEAFF. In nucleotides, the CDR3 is TGTGCCAGCAGTGAATTATCAGGGCAATTCTCGAACACTGAAGCTTTCTTT.

The CDR3 reads CASSQGTVGTEAFF. The CDR3 DNA follows: TGCGCCAGCAGCCAAGGGACGGTTGGGACTGAAGCTTTCTTT. The rearrangement uses TRBV4-3 and TRBJ1-1; D unresolved. The CDR3 spans 14 residues. The germline gives CDR1 LGHNA, CDR2 YSLEER. Trimming removed 1 base from V and 5 bases from J, with 11 bases in between.

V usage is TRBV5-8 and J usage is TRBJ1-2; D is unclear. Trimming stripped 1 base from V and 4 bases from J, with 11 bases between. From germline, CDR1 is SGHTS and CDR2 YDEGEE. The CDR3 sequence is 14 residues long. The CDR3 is CASSLSGRSYGYTF. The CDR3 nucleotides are TGTGCCAGCAGCTTGTCAGGCAGGTCCTATGGCTACACCTTC.

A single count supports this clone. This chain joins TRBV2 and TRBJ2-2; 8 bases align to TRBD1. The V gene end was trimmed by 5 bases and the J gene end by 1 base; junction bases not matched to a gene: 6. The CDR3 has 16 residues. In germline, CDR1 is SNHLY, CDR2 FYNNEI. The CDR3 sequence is CASSYSGQVNTGELFF. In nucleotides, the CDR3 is TGTGCCAGCAGTTACTCGGGACAGGTGAACACCGGGGAGCTGTTTTTT.

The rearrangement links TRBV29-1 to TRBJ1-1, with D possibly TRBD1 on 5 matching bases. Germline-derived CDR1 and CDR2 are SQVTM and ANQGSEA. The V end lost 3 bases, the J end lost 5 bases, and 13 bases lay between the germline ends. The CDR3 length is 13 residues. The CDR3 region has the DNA TGCAGCGTTGAGGAGAACTCAGGGACTGAAGCTTTCTTT. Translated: CSVEENSGTEAFF. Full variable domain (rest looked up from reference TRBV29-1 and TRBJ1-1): SAVISQKPSRDICQRGTSLTIQCQVDSQVTMMFWYRQQPGQSLTLIATANQGSEATYESGFVIDKFPISRPNLTFSTLTVSNMSPEDSSIYLCSVEENSGTEAFFGQGTRLTVV.

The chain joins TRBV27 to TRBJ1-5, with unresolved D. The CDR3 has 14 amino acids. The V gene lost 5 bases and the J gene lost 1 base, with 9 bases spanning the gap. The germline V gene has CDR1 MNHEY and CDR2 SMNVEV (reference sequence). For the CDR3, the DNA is TGTGCCAGCAGTCAGATGGGGAGCAATCAGCCCCAGCATTTT. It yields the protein CASSQMGSNQPQHF.

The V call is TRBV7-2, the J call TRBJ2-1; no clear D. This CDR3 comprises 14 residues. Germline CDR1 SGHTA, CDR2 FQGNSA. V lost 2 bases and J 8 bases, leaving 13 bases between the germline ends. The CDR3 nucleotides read TGTGCCAGCAGCTTAAGGGCTAGATCCGATGAGCAGTTCTTC. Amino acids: CASSLRARSDEQFF.

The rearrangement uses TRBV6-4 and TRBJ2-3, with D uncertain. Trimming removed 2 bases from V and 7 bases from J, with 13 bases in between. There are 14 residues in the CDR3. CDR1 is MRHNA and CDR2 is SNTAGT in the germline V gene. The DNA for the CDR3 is TGTGCCAGCAGTGACCATTCTAAGTCAAATACGCAGTATTTT. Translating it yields CASSDHSKSNTQYF.

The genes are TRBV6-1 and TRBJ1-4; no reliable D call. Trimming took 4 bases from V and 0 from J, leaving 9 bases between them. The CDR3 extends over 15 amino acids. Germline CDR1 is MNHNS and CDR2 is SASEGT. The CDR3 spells CASSGARATNEKLFF. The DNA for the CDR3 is TGTGCCAGCAGTGGGGCTAGGGCAACTAATGAAAAACTGTTTTTT.

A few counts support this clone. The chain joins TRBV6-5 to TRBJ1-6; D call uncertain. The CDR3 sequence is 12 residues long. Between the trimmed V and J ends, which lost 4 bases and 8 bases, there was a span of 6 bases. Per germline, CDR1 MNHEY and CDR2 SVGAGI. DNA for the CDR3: TGTGCCAGCAGTTGGAGGGATTCACCCCTCCACTTT. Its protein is CASSWRDSPLHF.

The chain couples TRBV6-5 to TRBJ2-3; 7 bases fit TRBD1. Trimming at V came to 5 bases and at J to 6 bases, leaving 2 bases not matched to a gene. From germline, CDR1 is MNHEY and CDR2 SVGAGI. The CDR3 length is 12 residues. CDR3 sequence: CASSTRGDTQYF. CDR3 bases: TGTGCCAGCAGTACCAGGGGGGATACGCAGTATTTT.

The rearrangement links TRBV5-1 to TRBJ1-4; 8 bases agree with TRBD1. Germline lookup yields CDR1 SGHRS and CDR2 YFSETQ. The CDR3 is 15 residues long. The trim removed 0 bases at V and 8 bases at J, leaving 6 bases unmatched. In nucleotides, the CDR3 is TGCGCCAGCAGCTTGGAGGGACAGGAGGGGGAAAAACTGTTTTTT. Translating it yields CASSLEGQEGEKLFF.

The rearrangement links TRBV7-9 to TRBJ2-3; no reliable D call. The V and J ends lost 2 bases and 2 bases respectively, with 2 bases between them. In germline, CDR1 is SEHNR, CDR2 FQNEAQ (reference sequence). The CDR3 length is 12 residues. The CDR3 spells CASSLYTDTQYF. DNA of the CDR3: TGTGCCAGCAGCTTATACACAGATACGCAGTATTTT.

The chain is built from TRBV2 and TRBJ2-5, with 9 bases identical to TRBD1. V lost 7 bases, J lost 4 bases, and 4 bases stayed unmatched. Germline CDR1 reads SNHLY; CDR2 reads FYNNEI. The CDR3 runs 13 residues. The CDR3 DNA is TGTGCCAGCATTAAGGACAGGGGAGAGACCCAGTACTTC. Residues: CASIKDRGETQYF.

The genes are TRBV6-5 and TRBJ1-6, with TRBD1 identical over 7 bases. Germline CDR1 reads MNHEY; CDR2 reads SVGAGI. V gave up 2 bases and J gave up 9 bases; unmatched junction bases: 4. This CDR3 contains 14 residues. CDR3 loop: CASSYRGQSSPLHF. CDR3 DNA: TGTGCCAGCAGTTACAGGGGGCAGAGTTCACCCCTCCACTTT.